This paragraph reports one TCR beta chain. Its antigen is as yet unknown. The sample comes from a study of T cells in Graves' hyperthyroidism and ophthalmopathy. Regarding the study as a whole: Separating ophthalmopathy from stable hyperthyroidism was achieved by a 13 V-J model. Most expanded thyroid clonotypes above 0.001 recurred in blood.

Hyperthyroidism was newly diagnosed in patients aged 18 to 65 (duration under 2 months). Fresh peripheral blood, approximately 10 ml, yielded the PBMCs. There were TCR beta CDR3 regions amplified from RNA transcripts. During a first-round RT-PCR of the TCR CDR3, the HTBI primer set was used. TCRdb re-called the multiplex PCR reads with MiXCR, one entry per CDR3 protein. The sample comprises a few hundred thousand distinct CDR3 sequences, more than 20% of which are singletons, and approximately 25% rests with the top ten. CDR1 and CDR2 from the germline V gene are LGHDT and YNNKEL (reference sequence). Trimming took 0 bases from V and 2 from J, leaving 10 bases between them. The CDR3 spans 15 residues.

The V gene is TRBV3-1, the J gene TRBJ1-1, with a tentative D call TRBD1 (5 bases). The specimen was blood. The TCR comes from a man between 18 and 35 years old with Graves' hyperthyroidism. In DNA form, the CDR3 reads TGTGCCAGCAGCCAAGAGGGACTTCTTAACACTGAAGCTTTCTTT. Protein sequence: CASSQEGLLNTEAFF.